The 23 T cell receptor beta chains below were found in one sample sequenced in a study of a mutant IDH1 vaccine in newly diagnosed glioma. The antigens these receptors bind are not known. The time point: week 35, safety follow-up. Doses consisted of 300 ug of mutant IDH1 20-mer peptide each, paired with topical imiquimod. Libraries were prepared by immunoSEQ multiplex PCR; TCRdb keeps only in-frame clonotypes and omits some of them. The data contain 50,000 to 70,000 clones, 86% of them singletons. Sequencing was performed on PBMCs, taken from a glioma patient whose treatment included an IDH1 peptide vaccine. These receptors all stem from a middle-aged man with glioma.

The chain uses TRBV7-3 and TRBJ2-7, with a weak D call TRBD1 (6 bases). The V end was cut by 6 bases, the J end by 5 bases, with 11 bases between. The germline V gene has CDR1 SGHTA and CDR2 FQGTGA. The CDR3 is made up of 12 amino acids. The CDR3 DNA follows: TGTGCCAGCAGGGGCAGGGGCAACGAGCAGTACTTC. Its translation: CASRGRGNEQYF. Full variable domain (outside the CDR3, taken from reference TRBV7-3 and TRBJ2-7): GAGVSQTPSNKVTEKGKYVELRCDPISGHTALYWYRQSLGQGPEFLIYFQGTGAADDSGLPNDRFFAVRPEGSVSTLKIQRTERGDSAVYLCASRGRGNEQYFGPGTRLTVT.

The chain joins TRBV6-6 to TRBJ2-1; the match to TRBD2 covers 11 bases. The junction had 2 bases not matched to a gene; V was cut back by 2 bases and J by 5 bases. This CDR3 has 15 amino acids. Germline loops: CDR1 MNHNY, CDR2 SVGAGI (reference sequence). As DNA, the CDR3 is TGTGCCAGCAGTTACGGGACTAGCGGCAACAATGAGCAGTTCTTC. Translation gives CASSYGTSGNNEQFF.

The V call is TRBV20-1, the J call TRBJ2-1; D possibly corresponds to TRBD2 (5 bases). This CDR3 comprises 11 residues. Trimming pared 5 bases from V and 6 bases from J, leaving 8 bases between. Germline values: CDR1 DFQATT, CDR2 SNEGSKA (reference sequence). This chain's CDR3 is CSAYRGNEQFF. DNA for the CDR3: TGCAGTGCTTATCGGGGCAATGAGCAGTTCTTC.

This clone was seen only a few times. The rearrangement links TRBV4-1 to TRBJ1-1; no clear D gene. Trimming cost V 0 bases and J 0 bases, with 11 bases left between them. In germline, CDR1 is MGHRA, CDR2 YSYEKL. The CDR3 covers 16 residues. CDR3 in DNA: TGCGCCAGCAGCCAAGATCGCGCAGGTTTGAACACTGAAGCTTTCTTT. It is translated as CASSQDRAGLNTEAFF.

V is TRBV14 and J is TRBJ2-5; D gene uncertain. This CDR3 comprises 17 residues. V lost 0 bases to trimming and J lost 2 bases, with 16 bases between them. Germline lookup yields CDR1 SGHDN and CDR2 FVKESK. The CDR3 here is CASSQDRALVDQETQYF. In DNA form, the CDR3 reads TGTGCCAGCAGCCAAGATCGGGCGCTAGTTGATCAAGAGACCCAGTACTTC.

This chain uses TRBV14 with TRBJ2-7; D ambiguous. Germline-derived CDR1 and CDR2 are SGHDN and FVKESK. This CDR3 comprises 11 residues. The V and J ends lost 5 bases and 7 bases respectively, with 9 bases between them. CDR3 residues: CASSARWEQYF. The DNA of the CDR3 is TGTGCCAGCAGCGCACGGTGGGAGCAGTACTTC.

J is TRBJ1-3 and V is TRBV9; tentative D call: TRBD1 (5 bases). The CDR3 length is 16 residues. Germline loops: CDR1 SGDLS, CDR2 YYNGEE. The V end lost 0 bases, the J end lost 2 bases, and 12 bases lay between the germline ends. The CDR3 sequence: CASSVVEGRPGNTIYF. CDR3 in DNA: TGTGCCAGCAGCGTAGTTGAGGGGAGGCCTGGAAACACCATATATTTT.

The chain couples TRBV18 to TRBJ1-1, with 8 bases aligning to TRBD1. The CDR3 sequence is 16 residues long. Trimming took 2 bases from V and 4 from J; bases not matched to a gene: 9. CDR1 is KGHSH and CDR2 is LQKENI in the germline V gene. CDR3 nucleotides: TGTGCCAGCTCACCAGGGTCGGGACAGGTCGGCACTGAAGCTTTCTTT. Protein sequence: CASSPGSGQVGTEAFF.

This clone was seen only a few times. The chain recombines TRBV6-6 with TRBJ2-7; D may be TRBD1 (5 bases). Germline lookup yields CDR1 MNHNY and CDR2 SVGAGI (reference sequence). Trimming removed 2 bases at V and 4 bases at J, with 9 bases between. CDR3 size: 13 residues. This chain's CDR3 is CASSYAQGYEQYF. DNA for the CDR3: TGTGCCAGCAGTTACGCCCAGGGATACGAGCAGTACTTC.

The chain recombines TRBV19 with TRBJ2-3; 7 nucleotides match TRBD2. Losses at the gene ends were 6 bases for V and 0 bases for J; bases not matched to a gene: 6. The CDR3 spans 15 residues. The germline V gene encodes CDR1 LNHDA and CDR2 SQIVND (reference sequence). The CDR3 loop reads CASRGREYSTDTQYF. CDR3 sequence (DNA): TGTGCCAGTAGGGGGCGGGAGTACAGCACAGATACGCAGTATTTT.

This sequence joins TRBV6-5 and TRBJ1-2; D is ambiguous. Germline CDR1 and CDR2: MNHEY and SVGAGI. V was cut by 4 bases and J by 14 bases, with 14 bases left in between. This CDR3 region has 11 residues. CDR3 coding DNA: TGTGCCAGCAGTTTCCTGGGGAGTTCGACCTTC. Translated, it gives CASSFLGSSTF.

This rearrangement joins TRBV25-1 to TRBJ2-1, with D perhaps matching TRBD2 (6 bases). The CDR3 is 15 amino acids. V lost 3 bases to trimming and J lost 3 bases, with 12 bases between them. Germline CDR1 is MGHDK and CDR2 is SYGVNS. CDR3 DNA: TGTGCCAGCAGTGATGGGTTGGGGGGCTACAATGAGCAGTTCTTC. It codes for CASSDGLGGYNEQFF. Using reference TRBV25-1 and TRBJ2-1 for the parts outside the CDR3, the full variable domain is EADIYQTPRYLVIGTGKKITLECSQTMGHDKMYWYQQDPGMELHLIHYSYGVNSTEKGDLSSESTVSRIRTEHFPLTLESARPSHTSQYLCASSDGLGGYNEQFFGPGTRLTVL.

V gene TRBV4-2 combines with J gene TRBJ2-5; D is uncertain. The CDR3 has 11 residues. CDR1 and CDR2 (germline): LGHNA, YNFKEQ. The V end was cut by 4 bases, the J end by 5 bases, with 5 bases between. The CDR3 nucleotides read TGTGCCAGCAGCCTCGGGGAGACCCAGTACTTC. Translated, it gives CASSLGETQYF.

This clone was picked up a small number of times. J is TRBJ2-7 and V is TRBV6-1; a weak D match, TRBD1 (5 bases). The germline CDR1 and CDR2 sequences are MNHNS and SASEGT. The V gene lost 6 bases and the J gene lost 5 bases, with 17 bases spanning the gap. The CDR3 runs 14 residues. The CDR3 DNA reads as TGTGCCAGCAGGCCGTTGTCTCTAGGGGACGAGCAGTACTTC. Its translation is CASRPLSLGDEQYF.

The chain employs TRBV2 and TRBJ1-5; tentatively, D is TRBD1 (5 bases). Germline assignment: CDR1 SNHLY and CDR2 FYNNEI. The germline V and J ends were trimmed by 3 bases and 6 bases, with 12 bases remaining between them. This CDR3 is built from 14 residues. CDR3 nucleotides: TGTGCCAGCAGTGAGCAGGGTCAGGGTCAGCCCCAGCATTTT. Translated, it gives CASSEQGQGQPQHF.

This clone was seen a handful of times. The chain joins TRBV7-8 to TRBJ1-1, with TRBD1 matching 7 bases. V was clipped by 5 bases and J by 4 bases; unmatched bases: 13. The CDR3 sequence is 16 residues long. The germline CDR1 and CDR2 sequences are SGHVS and FQNEAQ. In DNA, the CDR3 is TGTGCCAGCAGCCCTCGGGGAGGGGGCATGGGCACTGAAGCTTTCTTT. Encoded protein: CASSPRGGGMGTEAFF.

This clone was counted once. CDR3 amino acids: CAISGGGSDEQYF. The CDR3 nucleotides are TGTGCCATCAGCGGGGGGGGTTCAGACGAGCAGTACTTC. This chain links TRBV10-3 with TRBJ2-7, with TRBD2 identical over 8 bases. V dropped 6 bases and J dropped 5; count of bases not matched to a gene: 6. This CDR3 is built from 13 residues. CDR1 and CDR2 (germline): ENHRY, SYGVKD.

The chain employs TRBV5-6 and TRBJ2-7; TRBD2 matches 13 bases. This CDR3 has 14 residues. The trim removed 5 bases at V and 3 bases at J, leaving 2 bases unmatched. Germline loops: CDR1 SGHDT, CDR2 YYEEEE. The chain's CDR3 is CASRGLAGIYEQYF. The CDR3 region has the DNA TGTGCCAGCAGGGGACTAGCGGGAATCTACGAGCAGTACTTC.

This chain joins TRBV5-1 and TRBJ1-1; no clear D. This CDR3 spans 13 amino acids. The germline V gene encodes CDR1 SGHRS and CDR2 YFSETQ. The V end lost 2 bases, the J end lost 4 bases, and 9 bases lay between the germline ends. The chain's CDR3 is CASSFKAGTEAFF. Here the CDR3 DNA reads TGCGCCAGCAGCTTCAAGGCGGGCACTGAAGCTTTCTTT.

The rearrangement uses TRBV9 and TRBJ2-3, with TRBD2 identical over 9 bases. CDR1 is SGDLS, CDR2 YYNGEE, per germline. The CDR3 is 16 amino acids. The V and J ends lost 4 bases and 5 bases, in that order; junction bases with no gene match: 11. CDR3 coding DNA: TGTGCCAGCAGCCGAGCCCTAGCGGGAAGGGGAGATACGCAGTATTTT. Encoded protein: CASSRALAGRGDTQYF.

This chain links TRBV4-1 with TRBJ1-1, with D possibly TRBD1 on 5 matching bases. Germline loops: CDR1 MGHRA, CDR2 YSYEKL. The CDR3 consists of 15 residues. V shed 0 bases and J shed 6 bases, with 14 bases lying between them. The CDR3 region is CASSQDVRGAAEAFF. The CDR3 DNA is TGCGCCAGCAGCCAAGATGTAAGGGGCGCGGCTGAAGCTTTCTTT.

The CDR3: CAGRSGTVLNQPQHF. The CDR3 nucleotides are TGTGCCGGTCGAAGTGGGACAGTCCTCAATCAGCCCCAGCATTTT. The chain combines TRBV28 with TRBJ1-5; TRBD1 agrees at 7 bases. V trimming: 11 bases; J trimming: 3 bases; junction bases outside the gene matches: 13. There are 15 residues in the CDR3. The V gene's germline CDR1 is MDHEN and CDR2 SYDVKM.

J is TRBJ2-1 and V is TRBV9; D is ambiguous. This CDR3 spans 12 amino acids. Germline V gives CDR1 SGDLS, CDR2 YYNGEE. The germline V and J ends were trimmed by 3 bases and 10 bases, with 11 bases remaining between them. The CDR3 nucleotides read TGTGCCAGCAGCGCTTATGGACCCGAGCAGTTCTTC. The encoded protein is CASSAYGPEQFF.